Listed below are T cell receptor beta chains from one sample, sequenced in a study of cytomegalovirus exposure and HLA in healthy donors. Clones were read by immunoSEQ multiplex PCR, and TCRdb kept only the in-frame ones, dropping some. Of 75,000 to 100,000 clones detected, 65% to 75% appear once; the ten largest clones hold roughly 3%. Sequences were obtained from PBMCs. The source is a female donor in good health and CMV-seropositive. The CDR3 runs from the conserved cysteine through the conserved F or W. Fields, in order: D gene, J gene, clone size, V gene, CDR3 protein, CDR3 DNA. D genes are given only for firm matches. Clone sizes are given selectively: once, few, many, or a class where the clone is expanded.

.	TRBJ2-7	.	TRBV5-1	CASSLAGAEEQYF	TGCGCCAGCAGCTTGGCAGGGGCTGAAGAGCAGTACTTC
TRBD2	TRBJ2-1	.	TRBV18	CASSLLADSYNEQFF	TGTGCCAGCTCACTGCTAGCGGACTCCTACAATGAGCAGTTCTTC
TRBD1	TRBJ1-2	.	TRBV9	CASSLDRDSGYTF	TGTGCCAGCAGCCTCGACAGGGACTCTGGCTACACCTTC
TRBD2	TRBJ2-3	.	TRBV4-2	CASSQVGGGAVDTQYF	TGTGCCAGCAGCCAAGTGGGCGGGGGGGCGGTAGATACGCAGTATTTT
.	TRBJ1-1	once	TRBV9	CASSAGTTGNTEAFF	TGTGCCAGCAGCGCCGGGACAACTGGGAACACTGAAGCTTTCTTT
TRBD2	TRBJ2-3	few	TRBV18	CASSPSLAGGSDTQYF	TGTGCCAGCTCCCCATCACTAGCGGGAGGGAGTGATACGCAGTATTTT
.	TRBJ2-1	.	TRBV7-9	CASSLGSAVSYNEQFF	TGTGCCAGCAGCTTAGGGTCGGCGGTTTCCTACAATGAGCAGTTCTTC
TRBD2	TRBJ2-1	.	TRBV6-1	CASSEPSSGSLYEQFF	TGTGCCAGCAGTGAACCCTCTAGCGGGAGTCTTTATGAGCAGTTCTTC
.	TRBJ2-7	.	TRBV29-1	CSVVWVGLSSYEQYF	TGCAGCGTGGTTTGGGTGGGGCTTAGCTCCTACGAGCAGTACTTC
TRBD2	TRBJ2-7	.	TRBV7-8	CARGLANTYEQYF	TGTGCCAGGGGACTAGCGAACACCTACGAGCAGTACTTC
TRBD2	TRBJ2-1	.	TRBV4-1	CASSQNSGRAHEQFF	TGCGCCAGCAGCCAAAATAGCGGGAGGGCACATGAGCAGTTCTTC
TRBD2	TRBJ2-1	.	TRBV6-6	CASSGTSGRDNEQFF	TGTGCCAGCAGTGGTACTAGCGGGAGGGACAATGAGCAGTTCTTC
.	TRBJ2-7	.	TRBV7-2	CASSPTSYEQYF	TGTGCCAGCAGCCCGACTTCCTACGAGCAGTACTTC
.	TRBJ1-1	.	TRBV9	CASSVGQGNTEAFF	TGTGCCAGCAGCGTAGGGCAGGGGAACACTGAAGCTTTCTTT
TRBD1	TRBJ1-6	few	TRBV9	CASSVGTGEAYSPLHF	TGTGCCAGCAGCGTAGGGACAGGAGAAGCCTATTCACCCCTCCACTTT
.	TRBJ2-6	few	TRBV6-5	CASSYIQVANVLTF	TGTGCCAGCAGTTACATCCAGGTTGCTAACGTCCTGACTTTC
.	TRBJ1-4	.	TRBV10-3	CAISADSNEKLFF	TGTGCCATCAGTGCCGACAGTAATGAAAAACTGTTTTTT
.	TRBJ2-1	.	TRBV5-1	CASSWDMYNEQFF	TGCGCCAGCAGCTGGGACATGTACAATGAGCAGTTCTTC
TRBD1	TRBJ1-1	.	TRBV19	CASSTLEGAREAFF	TGTGCCAGTAGTACCCTCGAGGGGGCGCGGGAAGCTTTCTTT
TRBD1	TRBJ2-3	.	TRBV28	CASSPGQTADTQYF	TGTGCCAGCAGTCCGGGACAGACAGCAGATACGCAGTATTTT
TRBD1	TRBJ1-2	.	TRBV29-1	CSVEDRQGTVMGGYTF	TGCAGCGTTGAAGATCGACAGGGAACCGTAATGGGTGGCTACACCTTC
TRBD1	TRBJ1-2	.	TRBV5-4	CASSARGNYGYTF	TGTGCCAGCAGCGCCAGGGGGAACTATGGCTACACCTTC
.	TRBJ2-5	.	TRBV5-1	CASSLRLARETQYF	TGCGCCAGCAGCTTACGGCTAGCGAGAGAGACCCAGTACTTC
.	TRBJ2-7	.	TRBV29-1	CSVVAGNIYEQYF	TGCAGCGTTGTTGCAGGGAACATCTACGAGCAGTACTTC
.	TRBJ2-1	.	TRBV7-9	CASSPETMGQFF	TGTGCCAGCAGCCCCGAGACTATGGGGCAGTTCTTC
.	TRBJ1-2	few	TRBV6-1	CASSEIKRTRSDYGYTF	TGTGCCAGCAGTGAAATCAAACGGACACGGAGTGACTATGGCTACACCTTC
.	TRBJ2-1	few	TRBV14	CASGRNYNEQFF	TGTGCCAGCGGGAGGAACTACAATGAGCAGTTCTTC
TRBD2	TRBJ2-2	.	TRBV7-2	CASSLRSGVLTGELFF	TGTGCCAGCAGCTTAAGAAGCGGGGTGCTCACCGGGGAGCTGTTTTTT
.	TRBJ1-1	.	TRBV5-1	CASSLDTTMNTEAFF	TGCGCCAGCAGCTTGGACACAACTATGAACACTGAAGCTTTCTTT
.	TRBJ2-2	.	TRBV5-1	CASSTQGGSGELFF	TGCGCCAGCAGCACCCAGGGCGGATCCGGGGAGCTGTTTTTT
TRBD2	TRBJ2-7	.	TRBV30	CAWSLGLAGGGEQYF	TGTGCCTGGAGCCTGGGACTAGCGGGAGGCGGGGAGCAGTACTTC
.	TRBJ2-5	.	TRBV6-6	CASSFRGETQYF	TGTGCCAGCAGTTTCAGGGGAGAGACCCAGTACTTC
.	TRBJ2-5	.	TRBV7-6	CASSFRGGGGLGEQYF	TGTGCCAGCAGTTTTAGAGGGGGCGGGGGGCTTGGAGAGCAGTACTTC
TRBD1	TRBJ1-4	once	TRBV7-2	CASSLFGQGFEKLFF	TGTGCCAGCAGCTTATTCGGACAGGGGTTTGAAAAACTGTTTTTT
.	TRBJ1-2	.	TRBV30	CAWSQGLRDVPRLYGYTF	TGTGCCTGGAGCCAGGGATTGAGAGACGTGCCCCGTCTCTATGGCTACACCTTC
TRBD1	TRBJ2-3	.	TRBV10-3	CAISLGQGVGDTQYF	TGTGCCATCAGCCTCGGACAGGGGGTGGGAGATACGCAGTATTTT
TRBD1	TRBJ1-4	.	TRBV4-3	CASSRGQGNEKLFF	TGCGCCAGCAGCCGGGGACAGGGGAACGAAAAACTGTTTTTT
.	TRBJ1-1	.	TRBV14	CASSRPVGRATEAFF	TGTGCCAGCAGCCGCCCTGTGGGGAGGGCCACTGAAGCTTTCTTT
TRBD2	TRBJ2-1	.	TRBV11-3	CASSLDGLAVNEQFF	TGTGCCAGCAGCTTAGACGGACTAGCGGTTAATGAGCAGTTCTTC
.	TRBJ1-5	.	TRBV7-6	CASSLGSGRFNQPQHF	TGTGCCAGCAGCTTAGGGTCAGGCCGGTTCAATCAGCCCCAGCATTTT
TRBD1	TRBJ1-1	.	TRBV6-4	CASSDEQGAEAFF	TGTGCCAGCAGTGACGAACAGGGGGCTGAAGCTTTCTTT
.	TRBJ2-5	.	TRBV28	CASSLNPLRATQYF	TGTGCCAGCAGTTTGAATCCATTGAGGGCGACCCAGTACTTC